This record concerns one T cell receptor (beta chain) sequence. From the RT-PCR reads, TCRdb called clonotypes with MiXCR, one entry per CDR3 protein. This sample has some 520,000 distinct CDR3 sequences, with 16% found just once. This entry is derived from a study of response to subunit inactivated influenza vaccine. The CDR3 runs to 12 residues. Germline V lookup: CDR1 ENHRY, CDR2 SYGVKD. The V end was cut by 8 bases, the J end by 1 base, with 6 bases between. The sequenced sample was CD4+ T cells sorted from PBMCs, obtained less than 30 months after vaccination. The TCR sequence derives from a man aged 45 to 70 who received an inactivated influenza vaccine. The V call is TRBV10-3, the J call TRBJ1-5; weak D call: TRBD1 (5 bases). CDR3 amino acids: CAIGGSNQPQHF. For the CDR3, the DNA is TGTGCCATCGGGGGAAGCAATCAGCCCCAGCATTTT.